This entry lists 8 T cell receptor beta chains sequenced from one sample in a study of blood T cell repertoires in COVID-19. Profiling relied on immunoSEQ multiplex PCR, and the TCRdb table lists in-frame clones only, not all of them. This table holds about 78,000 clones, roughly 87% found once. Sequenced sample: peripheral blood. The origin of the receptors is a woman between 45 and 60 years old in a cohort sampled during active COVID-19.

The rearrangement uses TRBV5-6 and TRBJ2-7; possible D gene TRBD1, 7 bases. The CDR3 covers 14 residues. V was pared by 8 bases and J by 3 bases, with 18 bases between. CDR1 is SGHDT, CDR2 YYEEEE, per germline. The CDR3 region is CASSLAGQNYEQYF. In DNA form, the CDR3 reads TGTGCCAGTTCCCTGGCGGGACAGAACTACGAGCAGTACTTC.

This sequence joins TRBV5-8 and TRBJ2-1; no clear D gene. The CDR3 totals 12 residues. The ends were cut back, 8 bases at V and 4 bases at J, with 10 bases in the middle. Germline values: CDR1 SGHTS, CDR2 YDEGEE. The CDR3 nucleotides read TGTGCCAGTCCCCTTGAGTACAATGAGCAGTTCTTC. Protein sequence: CASPLEYNEQFF.

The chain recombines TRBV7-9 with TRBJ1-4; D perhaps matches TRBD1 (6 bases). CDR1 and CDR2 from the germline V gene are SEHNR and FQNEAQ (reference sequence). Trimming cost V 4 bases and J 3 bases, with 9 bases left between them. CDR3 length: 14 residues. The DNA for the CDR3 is TGTGCCAGCAGCTCCTACAGGGCTAATGAAAAACTGTTTTTT. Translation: CASSSYRANEKLFF.

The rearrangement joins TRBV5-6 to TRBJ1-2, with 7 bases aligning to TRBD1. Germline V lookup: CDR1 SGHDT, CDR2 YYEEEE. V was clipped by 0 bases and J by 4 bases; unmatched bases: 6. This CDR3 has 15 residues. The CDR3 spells CASSLGAGGSYGYTF. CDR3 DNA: TGTGCCAGCAGCTTGGGGGCAGGGGGGTCCTATGGCTACACCTTC.

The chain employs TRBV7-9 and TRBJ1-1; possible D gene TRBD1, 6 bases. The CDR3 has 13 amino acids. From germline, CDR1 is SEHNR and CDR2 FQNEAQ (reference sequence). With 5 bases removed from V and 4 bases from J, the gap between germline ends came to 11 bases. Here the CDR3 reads CASSRGGSTEAFF. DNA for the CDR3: TGTGCCAGCAGCCGAGGGGGTAGCACTGAAGCTTTCTTT. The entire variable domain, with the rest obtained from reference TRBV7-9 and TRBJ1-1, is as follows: DTGVSQNPRHKITKRGQNVTFRCDPISEHNRLYWYRQTLGQGPEFLTYFQNEAQLEKSRLLSDRFSAERPKGSFSTLEIQRTEQGDSAMYLCASSRGGSTEAFFGQGTRLTVV.

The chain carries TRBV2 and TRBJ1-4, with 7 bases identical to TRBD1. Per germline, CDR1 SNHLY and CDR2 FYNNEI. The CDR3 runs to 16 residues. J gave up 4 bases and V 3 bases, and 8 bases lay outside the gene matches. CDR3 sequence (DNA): TGTGCCAGCAGTGACCGCACGGCAGGGGGTAATGAAAAACTGTTTTTT. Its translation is CASSDRTAGGNEKLFF.

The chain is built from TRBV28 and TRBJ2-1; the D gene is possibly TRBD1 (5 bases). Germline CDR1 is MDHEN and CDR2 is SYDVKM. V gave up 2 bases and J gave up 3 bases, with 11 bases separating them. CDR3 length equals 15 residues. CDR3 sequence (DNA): TGTGCCAGCAGTTTACAGGGCAGCTACTACAATGAGCAGTTCTTC. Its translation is CASSLQGSYYNEQFF.

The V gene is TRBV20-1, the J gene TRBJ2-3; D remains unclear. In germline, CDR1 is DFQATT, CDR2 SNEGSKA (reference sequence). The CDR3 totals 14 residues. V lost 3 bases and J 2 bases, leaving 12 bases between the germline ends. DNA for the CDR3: TGCAGTGCTAGTTGGGCGTCCTCCACAGATACGCAGTATTTT. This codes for CSASWASSTDTQYF.